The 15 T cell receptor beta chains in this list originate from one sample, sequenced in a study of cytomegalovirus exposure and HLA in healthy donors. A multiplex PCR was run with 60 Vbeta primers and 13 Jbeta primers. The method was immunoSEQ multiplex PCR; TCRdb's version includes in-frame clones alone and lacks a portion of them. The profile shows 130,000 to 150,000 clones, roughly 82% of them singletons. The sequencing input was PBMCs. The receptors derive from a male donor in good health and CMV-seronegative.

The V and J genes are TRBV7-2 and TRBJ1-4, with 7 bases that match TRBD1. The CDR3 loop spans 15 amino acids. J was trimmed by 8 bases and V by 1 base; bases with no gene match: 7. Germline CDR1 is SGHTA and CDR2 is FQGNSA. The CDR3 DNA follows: TGTGCCAGCAGCTTAGACAGGGGTAACGGCGAAAAACTGTTTTTT. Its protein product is CASSLDRGNGEKLFF.

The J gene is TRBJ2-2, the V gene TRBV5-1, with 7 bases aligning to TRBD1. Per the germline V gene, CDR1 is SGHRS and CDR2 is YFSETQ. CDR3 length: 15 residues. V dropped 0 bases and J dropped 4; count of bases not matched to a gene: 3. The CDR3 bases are TGCGCCAGCAGCTTGGCCGGGACAGCCACCGGGGAGCTGTTTTTT. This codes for CASSLAGTATGELFF. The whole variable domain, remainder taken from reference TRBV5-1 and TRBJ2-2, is KAGVTQTPRYLIKTRGQQVTLSCSPISGHRSVSWYQQTPGQGLQFLFEYFSETQRNKGNFPGRFSGRQFSNSRSEMNVSTLELGDSALYLCASSLAGTATGELFFGEGSRLTVL.

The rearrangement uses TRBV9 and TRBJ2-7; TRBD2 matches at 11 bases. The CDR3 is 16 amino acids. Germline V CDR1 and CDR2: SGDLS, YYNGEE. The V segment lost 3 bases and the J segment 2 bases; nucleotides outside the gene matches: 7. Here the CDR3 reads CASSEAGTSGTYEQYF. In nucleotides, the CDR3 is TGTGCCAGCAGCGAGGCCGGGACTAGCGGAACCTACGAGCAGTACTTC.

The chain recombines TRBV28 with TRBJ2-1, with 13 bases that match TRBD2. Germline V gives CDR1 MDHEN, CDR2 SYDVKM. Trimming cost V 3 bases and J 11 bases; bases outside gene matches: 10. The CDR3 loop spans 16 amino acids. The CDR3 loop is CASSLALGTSGKKQFF. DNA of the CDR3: TGTGCCAGCAGTTTGGCACTGGGGACTAGCGGGAAAAAGCAGTTCTTC.

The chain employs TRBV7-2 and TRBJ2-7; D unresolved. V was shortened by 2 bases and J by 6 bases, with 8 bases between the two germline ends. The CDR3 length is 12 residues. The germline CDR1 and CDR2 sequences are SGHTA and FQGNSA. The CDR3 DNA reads TGTGCCAGCAGCTTAATTCTGTCCGAGCAGTACTTC. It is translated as CASSLILSEQYF.

The CDR3, as DNA: TGTGCCAGCAGCGGACATCAGGCCAACTATGGCTACACCTTC. Amino acid sequence: CASSGHQANYGYTF. The chain couples TRBV6-5 to TRBJ1-2; weak D call: TRBD1 (5 bases). The germline V gene has CDR1 MNHEY and CDR2 SVGAGI. The length of the CDR3 is 14 residues. Deletions cut 6 bases from V and 2 bases from J, with 13 bases between.

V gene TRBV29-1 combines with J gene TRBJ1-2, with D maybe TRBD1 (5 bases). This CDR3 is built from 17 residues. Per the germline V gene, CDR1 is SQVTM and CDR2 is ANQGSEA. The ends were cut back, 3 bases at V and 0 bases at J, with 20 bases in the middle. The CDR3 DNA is TGCAGCGTTGAGGATATAGTGACAGTCAAAGCTAACTATGGCTACACCTTC. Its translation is CSVEDIVTVKANYGYTF.

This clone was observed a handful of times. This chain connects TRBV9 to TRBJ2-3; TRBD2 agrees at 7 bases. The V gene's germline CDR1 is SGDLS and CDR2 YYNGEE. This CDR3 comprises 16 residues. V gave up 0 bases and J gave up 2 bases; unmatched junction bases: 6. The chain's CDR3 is CASSVGDSGYTDTQYF. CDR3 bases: TGTGCCAGCAGCGTAGGTGATAGCGGGTACACAGATACGCAGTATTTT.

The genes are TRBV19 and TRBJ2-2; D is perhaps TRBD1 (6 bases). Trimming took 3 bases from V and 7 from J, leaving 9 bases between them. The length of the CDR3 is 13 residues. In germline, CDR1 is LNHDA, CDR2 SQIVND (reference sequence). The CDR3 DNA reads TGTGCCAGTAGTATCGGGGACATCGGGGAGCTGTTTTTT. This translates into CASSIGDIGELFF.

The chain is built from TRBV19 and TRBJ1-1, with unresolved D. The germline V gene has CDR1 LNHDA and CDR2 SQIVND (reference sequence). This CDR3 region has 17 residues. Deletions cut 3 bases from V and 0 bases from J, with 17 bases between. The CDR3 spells CASSISANSAMNTEAFF. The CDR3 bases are TGTGCCAGTAGTATTAGTGCCAACTCCGCCATGAACACTGAAGCTTTCTTT.

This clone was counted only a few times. CDR3 protein: CASSPTTAGGEQFF. The CDR3 DNA sequence: TGTGCCAGCAGTCCAACGACTGCCGGCGGTGAGCAGTTCTTC. This chain uses TRBV27 with TRBJ2-1; D is uncertain. CDR3 length: 14 amino acids. V gave up 5 bases and J gave up 9 bases, with 17 bases separating them. Germline-derived CDR1 and CDR2 are MNHEY and SMNVEV (reference sequence).

This CDR3 reads CATSKVVAGFWEQFF. The CDR3 region has the DNA TGTGCCACCAGCAAGGTGGTAGCGGGATTCTGGGAGCAGTTCTTC. The chain links TRBV15 to TRBJ2-1; 8 positions match TRBD2. The CDR3 consists of 15 residues. Trimming at V came to 4 bases and at J to 10 bases, leaving 12 bases not matched to a gene. The germline gives CDR1 LNHNV, CDR2 YYDKDF (reference sequence).

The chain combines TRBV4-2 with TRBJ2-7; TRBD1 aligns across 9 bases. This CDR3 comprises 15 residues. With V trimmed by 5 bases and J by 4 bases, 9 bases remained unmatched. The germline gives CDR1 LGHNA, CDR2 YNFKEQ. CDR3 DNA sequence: TGTGCCAGCAGCTCGGGACAGGGCATCGGGTACGAGCAGTACTTC. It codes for CASSSGQGIGYEQYF.

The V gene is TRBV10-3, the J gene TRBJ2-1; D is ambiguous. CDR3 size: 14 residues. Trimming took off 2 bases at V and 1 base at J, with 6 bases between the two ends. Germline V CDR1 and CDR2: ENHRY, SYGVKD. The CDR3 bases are TGTGCCATCAGTGAGCCCACATCCTACAATGAGCAGTTCTTC. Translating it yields CAISEPTSYNEQFF.

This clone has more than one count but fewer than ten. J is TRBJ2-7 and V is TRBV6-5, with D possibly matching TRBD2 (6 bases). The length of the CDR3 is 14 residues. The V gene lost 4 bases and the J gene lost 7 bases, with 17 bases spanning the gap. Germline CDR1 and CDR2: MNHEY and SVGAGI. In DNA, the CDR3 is TGTGCCAGCAGTTCCCCAGCGGGTGGGGGGGAGCAGTACTTC. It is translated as CASSSPAGGGEQYF.